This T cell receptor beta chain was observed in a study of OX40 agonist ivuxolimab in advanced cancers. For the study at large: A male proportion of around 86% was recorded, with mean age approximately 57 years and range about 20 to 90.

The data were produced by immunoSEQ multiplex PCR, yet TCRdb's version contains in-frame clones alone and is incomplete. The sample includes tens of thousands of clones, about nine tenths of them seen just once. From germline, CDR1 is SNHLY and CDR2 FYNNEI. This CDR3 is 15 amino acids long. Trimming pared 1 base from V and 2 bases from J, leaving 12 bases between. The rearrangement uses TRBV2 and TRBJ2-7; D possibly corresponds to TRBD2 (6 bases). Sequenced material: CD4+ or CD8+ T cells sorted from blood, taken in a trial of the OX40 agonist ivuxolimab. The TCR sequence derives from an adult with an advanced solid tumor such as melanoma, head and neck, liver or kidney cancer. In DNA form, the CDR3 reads TGTGCCAGCAGTGAAGGGGGAGGCAGGGCCTACGAGCAGTACTTC. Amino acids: CASSEGGGRAYEQYF.